The T cell receptor beta chain described here comes from a study of T-cell memory formation after mild COVID-19 (dated by TCRdb to the early 2020s). Background for the entire study: TCR sequence clusters from the two donors were found to be largely donor specific. T-cell clones expanding and contracting after mild COVID-19 in a couple of donors were tracked by longitudinal TCRalpha and TCRbeta repertoire sequencing. Two young, previously healthy adult volunteers, one female and one male, were included in the cohort. The investigation overall reported the following: The second-wave clones that peaked on day 37 were not confirmed to be SARS-CoV-2 specific. Clones that contracted from day 15 to 85 showed balanced CD4/CD8 phenotypes, whereas a second wave of clones that expanded from day 15 to 37 leaned towards CD4+. Contracting CD4+ clones were located mainly in the CM and EM memory subsets, whereas CD8+ clones were found to be enriched in EMRA. The study covered only a couple of mild cases, and larger cohorts including severe cases with pre-infection samples were considered necessary. Some responding clones were detected in pre-infection memory, which suggested that pre-existing cross-reactive memory T cells had joined the SARS-CoV-2 response.

This clonotype was picked up a small number of times. Its antigen is unknown. The sample holds no much larger clone one base away, and base qualities are not on file. Sequencing was carried out with an Illumina NovaSeq 6000. cDNA libraries for TCRalpha and TCRbeta were prepared by 5'RACE using constant-segment primers, with sample barcodes and unique molecular identifiers added. RNA was extracted from every sample with Trizol reagent. Amplification of the libraries took two PCR steps, and the second step added a second sample barcode plus Illumina TruSeq adapters. The libraries were sequenced on an Illumina NovaSeq using 2 x 150 bp paired-end reads. The authors' pipeline ran thus. Demultiplexing of reads and collapsing into UMI-guided consensus sequences were performed with migec v1.2.7. With mixcr v2.1.11, UMI consensuses were aligned to TRA and TRB V and J templates and assembled into clonotypes. Expanded or contracted clonotypes were those called significant by both edgeR and NoisET, with noise models trained on biological replicates. edgeR calls used a false discovery rate-adjusted p below 0.01 and a log2 fold-change threshold of 1. As an exploratory analysis of dynamics, max-normalized trajectories of the 1000 most abundant clonotypes were examined with PCA combined with hierarchical clustering. Each responding clone was given a CD4 or CD8 phenotype based on the CD4+ and CD8+ repertoires, which had been sequenced separately. Using fastp trimming at Q25 and MiXCR clonotype assembly, TCRdb reanalyzed the public sequencing data and kept in-frame beta chains. Under each unique CDR3 protein, matching rows form one entry showing the most common genes and DNA. The V and J calls here are based on TCRdb, not the publication. Across this sample there are 150,000 to 200,000 distinct CDR3 sequences, with 25% to 40% seen only once. About 12% of the sample is taken by the ten largest.

Ficoll-Paque density gradient centrifugation was used to isolate PBMCs. The CDR3 sequence holds 14 residues, the cysteine and phenylalanine included. The kept DNA is CDR3 alone, 42 bases in frame from the first base. The germline V gene provides CDR1 SGHRS and CDR2 YFSETQ. After removal of 4 bases from V and 4 bases from J, the junction retains 7 bases not matched to a gene. The V and J segments used are TRBV5-1 and TRBJ1-2; TRBD1 matches 7 bases in the middle. The sequence was collected from an adult woman who had mild COVID-19 (a few samples of this study predate the infection). The sample titles of this study are shuffled in the database, so cell type and time point are left out; the donor was told from shared clones. Sequenced material: PBMCs or a T cell subset sorted from them (not recorded which). The DNA sequence reads TGCGCCAGCAGCCGAGAGGGACAGCTCTATGGCTACACCTTC. It translates to CASSREGQLYGYTF. Supplemented by the reference TRBV5-1 and TRBJ1-2 proteins around the CDR3, the complete variable domain is KAGVTQTPRYLIKTRGQQVTLSCSPISGHRSVSWYQQTPGQGLQFLFEYFSETQRNKGNFPGRFSGRQFSNSRSEMNVSTLELGDSALYLCASSREGQLYGYTFGSGTRLTVV.